These T cell receptor beta chains were read from a single sample in a study of human T cells and chemical hapten exposure. MiXCR, applied by TCRdb to the RACE reads, yields one record per CDR3 protein. This sample has some 300,000 distinct CDR3 sequences, with 4.5% to 5.5% found just once. This sample comprised whole blood, obtained in connection with sensitization to the hapten diphenylcyclopropenone (DPC). The origin of the receptors is a woman aged 18-29 years with alopecia areata. Some clones in this sample may be carry-over from other donors' samples. The CDR3 runs from the conserved cysteine through the conserved F or W. A D gene is named only where the DNA matches it firmly. Not all rows give a size; the values are once, few, many and, for expanded clones, a class.

v_gene	d_gene	abundance	j_gene	CDR3aa	CDR3nt
TRBV11-2	NA	NA	TRBJ2-5	CASSTNLQETQYF	TGTGCCAGCAGCACCAACCTCCAAGAGACCCAGTACTTC
TRBV4-2	NA	few	TRBJ2-1	CASSQDMGEVQFF	TGTGCCAGCAGCCAAGATATGGGGGAGGTCCAGTTCTTC
TRBV3-1	NA	medium-sized	TRBJ1-1	CASSQEQEYTEAFF	TGTGCCAGCAGCCAAGAACAGGAATACACTGAAGCTTTCTTT
TRBV6-2/TRBV6-3	NA	NA	TRBJ1-1	CASTQDRRAFF	TGTGCCAGCACCCAAGACAGGCGAGCTTTCTTT
TRBV7-7	NA	NA	TRBJ2-2	CASSLLSGSNTGELFF	TGTGCTAGCAGCCTACTAAGCGGGTCCAACACCGGGGAGCTGTTTTTT
TRBV20-1	TRBD2	many	TRBJ2-7	CSARDLSGDVHEQYF	TGCAGTGCTAGAGATCTAAGCGGGGATGTTCACGAGCAGTACTTC
TRBV5-4	TRBD1	few	TRBJ2-7	CASSQIRDSAYEQYF	TGTGCCAGCAGCCAAATCCGGGACAGTGCCTACGAGCAGTACTTC
TRBV11-2	TRBD2	NA	TRBJ2-5	CASRQWTSGIQETQYF	TGTGCCAGCAGACAATGGACTAGCGGAATCCAAGAGACCCAGTACTTC
TRBV3-1	NA	many	TRBJ2-7	CASSQEGALSSYEQYF	TGTGCCAGCAGCCAAGAGGGCGCGTTAAGCTCCTACGAGCAGTACTTC
TRBV28	TRBD1	few	TRBJ2-5	CASSSMGDRGETQYF	TGTGCCAGCAGTTCCATGGGGGACAGGGGAGAGACCCAGTACTTC
TRBV4-1	TRBD1	NA	TRBJ1-4	CASSQEGQGGGKLFF	TGCGCCAGCAGCCAAGAGGGACAGGGGGGAGGAAAACTGTTTTTT
TRBV19	TRBD2	NA	TRBJ2-1	CASKRETEQFF	TGTGCCAGTAAGCGGGAGACCGAGCAGTTCTTC
TRBV20-1	NA	NA	TRBJ1-6	CSAPDSWDSPLHF	TGCAGTGCTCCGGACAGTTGGGATTCACCCCTCCACTTT
TRBV6-2/TRBV6-3	TRBD2	NA	TRBJ2-1	CASINGGSNYNEQFF	TGTGCCAGCATAAACGGGGGGTCGAACTACAATGAGCAGTTCTTC
TRBV6-5	NA	few	TRBJ1-4	CASSRAGSHEKLFF	TGTGCCAGCAGTAGGGCTGGATCCCATGAAAAACTGTTTTTT
TRBV28	NA	NA	TRBJ2-7	CASRQGRYEQYF	TGTGCCAGCAGGCAGGGTAGGTACGAGCAGTACTTC
TRBV20-1	NA	many	TRBJ1-3	CSARTNVASGNTIYF	TGCAGTGCTAGGACTAATGTGGCAAGCGGAAACACCATATATTTT
TRBV7-6	NA	many	TRBJ2-7	CASSPTGEREQYF	TGTGCCAGCAGCCCTACGGGGGAACGGGAGCAGTACTTC
TRBV14	NA	NA	TRBJ1-6	CASSPRWGYSPLHF	TGTGCCAGCAGCCCACGGTGGGGGTATTCACCCCTCCACTTT
TRBV6-5	NA	many	TRBJ2-3	CASGQRDTQYF	TGTGCCAGCGGCCAGCGAGATACGCAGTATTTT
TRBV11-2	TRBD2	many	TRBJ2-7	CASSFTRGGDEQYF	TGTGCCAGCAGCTTTACGCGGGGGGGGGACGAGCAGTACTTC
TRBV3-1	NA	NA	TRBJ1-5	CASRPGGLDSNQPQHF	TGTGCCAGCAGACCCGGGGGCCTCGATAGCAATCAGCCCCAGCATTTT
TRBV6-2/TRBV6-3	NA	many	TRBJ1-2	CASSGQVPGGYTF	TGTGCCAGCTCGGGGCAGGTCCCAGGAGGCTACACCTTC
TRBV11-2	NA	many	TRBJ2-7	CASSLARQSYEQYF	TGTGCCAGCAGCCTTGCCAGACAGTCCTACGAGCAGTACTTC
TRBV5-1	NA	many	TRBJ1-2	CASSLNYPDPDGYTF	TGCGCCAGCAGCCTGAACTACCCCGATCCGGATGGCTACACCTTC
TRBV12-3/TRBV12-4	NA	NA	TRBJ1-6	CASSPTTDYSPLHF	TGTGCCAGCAGCCCAACGACAGACTATTCACCCCTCCACTTT
TRBV12-3/TRBV12-4	NA	many	TRBJ1-5	CASSGGGQNNQPQHF	TGTGCCAGCAGCGGAGGGGGTCAGAATAATCAGCCCCAGCATTTT
TRBV6-1	NA	many	TRBJ2-2	CASSESYTGELFF	TGTGCCAGCAGTGAGAGTTACACCGGGGAGCTGTTTTTT
TRBV29-1	NA	many	TRBJ2-1	CSVYPGTSLNEQFF	TGCAGCGTGTACCCGGGGACAAGCCTAAATGAGCAGTTCTTC
TRBV7-2	NA	NA	TRBJ1-4	CASSLSPGGWSEKLFF	TGTGCCAGCAGCTTAAGCCCGGGGGGGTGGAGTGAAAAACTGTTTTTT
TRBV7-2	TRBD2	many	TRBJ2-3	CASSLVPGSGGGASGDTQYF	TGTGCCAGCAGCTTAGTCCCCGGGTCCGGCGGGGGGGCCTCTGGAGATACGCAGTATTTT
TRBV5-6	NA	few	TRBJ1-1	CASSLVRQVGAFF	TGTGCCAGCAGCTTGGTAAGACAGGTAGGAGCTTTCTTT
TRBV20-1	NA	NA	TRBJ1-2	CSARDRVELGYTF	TGCAGTGCTAGAGACAGGGTCGAGTTGGGCTACACCTTC
TRBV7-2	TRBD1	few	TRBJ2-3	CASSSLTGGLTDTQYF	TGTGCCAGCAGCTCTTTGACAGGGGGATTGACAGATACGCAGTATTTT
TRBV18	TRBD2	few	TRBJ2-7	CASSVAGAHEQYF	TGTGCCAGCTCAGTAGCGGGGGCCCACGAGCAGTACTTC
TRBV6-5	NA	many	TRBJ1-1	CASSYNGDTEAFF	TGTGCCAGCAGTTATAATGGGGATACTGAAGCTTTCTTT
TRBV3-1	NA	NA	TRBJ1-1	CASSLIPENTEAFF	TGTGCCAGCAGCCTCATCCCTGAGAACACTGAAGCTTTCTTT
TRBV29-1	NA	few	TRBJ2-5	CSAWTENAETQYF	TGCAGCGCCTGGACCGAAAACGCAGAGACCCAGTACTTC
TRBV12-3/TRBV12-4	NA	NA	TRBJ2-1	CASSLRGLEQFF	TGTGCCAGCAGTTTAAGGGGCCTTGAGCAGTTCTTC
TRBV4-2	TRBD1	many	TRBJ2-1	CASSQADRDYNEQFF	TGTGCCAGCAGCCAAGCAGACAGGGATTACAATGAGCAGTTCTTC